The sequence of this T cell receptor beta chain was determined in a study of T-cell reconstitution after alpha-beta-depleted transplantation in children. Broader study findings: T-cell counts and diversity at one year following transplant were attributed mainly to newly produced T cells. At around two months after transplant, the alpha-beta T cells were reportedly derived from several hundred expanded clones that came from non-depleted graft cells. The high TCRbeta diversity at day 60 in some patients came from surviving recipient T cells and thymic progenitors.

The V gene's germline CDR1 is SGHTA and CDR2 FQGNSA. This CDR3 has 12 amino acids. With 1 base clipped from V and 15 bases from J, the junction kept 7 bases outside the gene matches. On this clonotype itself: Its antigen is as yet unknown.

Using unique molecular identifiers, the investigators prepared the TCRbeta library. TCRdb reprocessed the PCR reads with MiXCR, giving one entry per CDR3 protein. Here the sample spans some 440,000 distinct CDR3 sequences, around 15% being singletons. The sequence was obtained from a boy younger than two who had a stem cell transplant for Wiskott-Aldrich syndrome, so the T cells may come from the graft donor. V is TRBV7-2 and J is TRBJ2-3, with 7 bases that match TRBD2. The source material was PBMCs, mostly from graft donor cells, sampled 360 days after TCRalphabeta/CD19-depleted stem cell transplant. CDR3 sequence reads: CASSLDTSALYF. As DNA, the CDR3 is TGTGCCAGCAGCTTAGATACTAGCGCGCTTTATTTT.